Sequencing of this T cell receptor (beta chain) was carried out in a study of radiotherapy plus CTLA-4 blockade in lung cancer. Study-wide background: Objective responses emerged in under 20% of patients, and 31% attained disease control.

Notes on the study in general: According to reports, early shifts in blood T cell clones, alongside interferon-beta, forecast response most accurately. Tumor-derived TCR clones expanded in blood after radiotherapy plus ipilimumab.

J was trimmed by 0 bases and V by 3 bases; bases with no gene match: 11. CDR3 length: 18 residues. Profiling relied on immunoSEQ multiplex PCR, and the TCRdb table lists in-frame clones only, not all of them. The table has 56,000 or so clones, less than 80% seen once; the top ten hold approximately 15%. Regarding this clone: Its antigen is unidentified.

The clonotype originates from a human donor with non-small cell lung cancer who had a complete response to radiotherapy plus ipilimumab. This sequence joins TRBV23-1 and TRBJ1-5, with 7 bases matching TRBD1. TRBV23-1 is annotated as an ORF whose role is uncertain. The material was peripheral blood, obtained from a patient treated with radiotherapy plus ipilimumab. The CDR3 nucleotides are TGCGCCAGCAGTCACCTAGGGACAGCGGAATATAGCAATCAGCCCCAGCATTTT. It yields the protein CASSHLGTAEYSNQPQHF.